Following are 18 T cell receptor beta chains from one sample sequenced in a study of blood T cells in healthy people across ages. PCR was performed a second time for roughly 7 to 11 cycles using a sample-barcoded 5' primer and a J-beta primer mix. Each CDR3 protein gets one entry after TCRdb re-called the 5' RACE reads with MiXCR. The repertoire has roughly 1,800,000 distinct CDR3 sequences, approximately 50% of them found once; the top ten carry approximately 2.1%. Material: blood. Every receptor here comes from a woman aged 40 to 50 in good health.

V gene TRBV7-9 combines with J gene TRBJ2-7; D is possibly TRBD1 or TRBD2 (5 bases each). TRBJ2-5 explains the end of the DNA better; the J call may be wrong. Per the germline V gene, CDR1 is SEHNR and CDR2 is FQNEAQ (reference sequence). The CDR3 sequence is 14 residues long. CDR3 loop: CAIPKFGDEETQYF. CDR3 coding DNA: TGTGCCATCCCAAAGTTCGGGGACGAGGAGACCCAGTACTTC.

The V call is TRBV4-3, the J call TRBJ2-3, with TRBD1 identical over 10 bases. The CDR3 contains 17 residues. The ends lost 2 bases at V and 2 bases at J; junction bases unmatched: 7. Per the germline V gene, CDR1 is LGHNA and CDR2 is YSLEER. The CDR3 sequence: CASSQTGTGAPTDTQYF. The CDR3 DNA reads TGCGCCAGCAGCCAAACCGGGACAGGGGCCCCCACAGATACGCAGTATTTT.

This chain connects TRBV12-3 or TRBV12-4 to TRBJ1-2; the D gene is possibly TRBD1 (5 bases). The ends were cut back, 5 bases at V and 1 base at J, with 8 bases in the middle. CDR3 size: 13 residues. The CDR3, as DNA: TGTGCCAGCAGTCGGGACCTTAACTATGGCTACACCTTC. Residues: CASSRDLNYGYTF.

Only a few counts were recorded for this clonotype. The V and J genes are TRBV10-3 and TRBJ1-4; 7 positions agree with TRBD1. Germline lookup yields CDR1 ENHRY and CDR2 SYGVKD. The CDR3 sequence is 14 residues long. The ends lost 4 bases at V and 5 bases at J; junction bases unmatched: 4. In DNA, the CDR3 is TGTGCCATCAGTGGACAGGGAGGGAATGAAAAACTGTTTTTT. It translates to CAISGQGGNEKLFF.

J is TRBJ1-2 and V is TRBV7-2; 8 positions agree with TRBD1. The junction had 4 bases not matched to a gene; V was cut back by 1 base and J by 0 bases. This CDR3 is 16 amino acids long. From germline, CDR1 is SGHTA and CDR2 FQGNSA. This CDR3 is CASSLGTGLANYGYTF. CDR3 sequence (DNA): TGTGCCAGCAGCTTAGGGACAGGGCTAGCTAACTATGGCTACACCTTC. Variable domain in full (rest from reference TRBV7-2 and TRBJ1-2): GAGVSQSPSNKVTEKGKDVELRCDPISGHTALYWYRQSLGQGLEFLIYFQGNSAPDKSGLPSDRFSAERTGGSVSTLTIQRTQQEDSAVYLCASSLGTGLANYGYTFGSGTRLTVV.

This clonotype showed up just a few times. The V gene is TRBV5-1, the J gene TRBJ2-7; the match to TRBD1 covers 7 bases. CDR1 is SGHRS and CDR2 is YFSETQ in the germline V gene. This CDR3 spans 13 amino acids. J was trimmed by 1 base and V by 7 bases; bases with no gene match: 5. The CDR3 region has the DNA TGCGCCAGCCGGACAGGAGCTTCCTACGAGCAGTACTTC. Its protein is CASRTGASYEQYF.

CDR3 in DNA: TGTGCCAGCAGCTTAGGGGTGACAGATAATGATGAGCAGTACTTC. This sequence encodes CASSLGVTDNDEQYF. The chain joins TRBV11-2 to TRBJ2-5; TRBD1 might be the D (5 bases). Germline loops: CDR1 SGHAT, CDR2 FQNNGV. The CDR3 loop spans 15 amino acids. Trimming shortened V by 1 base and J by 11 bases, and 20 bases separated the two germline ends.

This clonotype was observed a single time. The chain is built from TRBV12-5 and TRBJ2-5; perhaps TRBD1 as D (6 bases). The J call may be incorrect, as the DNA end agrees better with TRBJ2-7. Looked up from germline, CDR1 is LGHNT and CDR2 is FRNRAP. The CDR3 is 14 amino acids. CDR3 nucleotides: TGTGCTAGTGGTTTGTCGCCCAGGGGATACGAGCAGTACTTC. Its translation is CASGLSPRGYEQYF.

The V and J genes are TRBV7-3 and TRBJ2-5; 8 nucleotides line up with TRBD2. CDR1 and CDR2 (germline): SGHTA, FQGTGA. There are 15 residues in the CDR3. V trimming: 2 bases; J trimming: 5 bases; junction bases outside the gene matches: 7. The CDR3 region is CASSLSYGGAETQYF. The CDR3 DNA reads TGTGCCAGCAGCTTATCATACGGGGGGGCGGAGACCCAGTACTTC.

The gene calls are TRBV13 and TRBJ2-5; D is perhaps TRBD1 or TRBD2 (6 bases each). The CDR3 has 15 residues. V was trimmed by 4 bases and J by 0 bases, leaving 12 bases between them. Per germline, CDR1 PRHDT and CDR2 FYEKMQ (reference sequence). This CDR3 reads CASSSPRGDQETQYF. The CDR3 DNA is TGTGCCAGCAGCTCACCTAGGGGGGACCAAGAGACCCAGTACTTC.

The CDR3: CSARATGRYEQYF. Written as DNA, the CDR3 is TGCAGTGCTAGGGCGACAGGGCGTTACGAGCAGTACTTC. J is TRBJ2-7 and V is TRBV20-1; 7 nucleotides agree with TRBD1. The V segment lost 3 bases and the J segment 4 bases; nucleotides outside the gene matches: 6. CDR3 length equals 13 residues. CDR1 is DFQATT, CDR2 SNEGSKA, per germline (reference sequence).

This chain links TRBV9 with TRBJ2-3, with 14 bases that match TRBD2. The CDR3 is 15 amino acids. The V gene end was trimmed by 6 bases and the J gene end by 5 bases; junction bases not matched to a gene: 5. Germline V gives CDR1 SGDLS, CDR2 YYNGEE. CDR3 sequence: CASKRLAGGVDTQYF. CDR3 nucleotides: TGTGCCAGCAAACGACTAGCGGGGGGGGTAGATACGCAGTATTTT. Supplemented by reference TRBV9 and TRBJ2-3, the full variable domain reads DSGVTQTPKHLITATGQRVTLRCSPRSGDLSVYWYQQSLDQGLQFLIQYYNGEERAKGNILERFSAQQFPDLHSELNLSSLELGDSALYFCASKRLAGGVDTQYFGPGTRLTVL.

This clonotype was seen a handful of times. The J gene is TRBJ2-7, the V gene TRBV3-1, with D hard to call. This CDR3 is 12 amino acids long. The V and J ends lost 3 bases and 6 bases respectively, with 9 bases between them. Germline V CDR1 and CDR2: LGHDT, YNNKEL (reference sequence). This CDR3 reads CASSHRGGEQYF. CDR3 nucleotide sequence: TGTGCCAGCAGCCACAGAGGTGGCGAGCAGTACTTC.

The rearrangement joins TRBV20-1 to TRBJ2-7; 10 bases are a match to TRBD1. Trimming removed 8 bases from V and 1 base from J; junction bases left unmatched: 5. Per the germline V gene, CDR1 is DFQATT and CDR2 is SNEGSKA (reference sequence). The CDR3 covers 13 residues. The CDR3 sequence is CSLRTGGSYEQYF. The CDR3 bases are TGCAGTCTCCGGACAGGGGGTTCCTACGAGCAGTACTTC.

The DNA of the CDR3 is TGTGCCAGCAGTTACAGTAGGGGGTACGAGACCCAGTACTTC. Its translation is CASSYSRGYETQYF. The chain combines TRBV6-5 with TRBJ2-5; perhaps TRBD1 as D (6 bases). Germline assignment: CDR1 MNHEY and CDR2 SVGAGI. Trimming removed 2 bases from V and 5 bases from J, with 12 bases in between. CDR3 length: 14 residues.

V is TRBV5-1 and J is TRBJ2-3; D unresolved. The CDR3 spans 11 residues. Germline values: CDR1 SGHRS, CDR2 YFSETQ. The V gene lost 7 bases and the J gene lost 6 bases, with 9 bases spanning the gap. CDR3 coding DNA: TGCGCCAGCGCCCGTGGGGATACGCAGTATTTT. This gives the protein CASARGDTQYF.

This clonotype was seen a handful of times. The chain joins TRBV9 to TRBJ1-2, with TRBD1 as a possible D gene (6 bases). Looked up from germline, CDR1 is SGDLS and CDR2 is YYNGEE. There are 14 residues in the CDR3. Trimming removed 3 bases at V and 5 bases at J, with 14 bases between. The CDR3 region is CASSGAGEGYGYTF. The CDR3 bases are TGTGCCAGCAGCGGGGCAGGGGAGGGGTATGGCTACACCTTC. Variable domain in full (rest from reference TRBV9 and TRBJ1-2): DSGVTQTPKHLITATGQRVTLRCSPRSGDLSVYWYQQSLDQGLQFLIQYYNGEERAKGNILERFSAQQFPDLHSELNLSSLELGDSALYFCASSGAGEGYGYTFGSGTRLTVV.

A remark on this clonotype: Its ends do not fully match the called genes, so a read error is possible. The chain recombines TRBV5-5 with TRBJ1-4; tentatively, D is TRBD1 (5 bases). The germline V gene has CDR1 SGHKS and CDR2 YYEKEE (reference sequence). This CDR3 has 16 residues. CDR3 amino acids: CAGSLPRDVRNEKLFF. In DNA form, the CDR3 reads TGTGCCGGCAGCTTGCCCCGGGACGTACGTAATGAAAAACTGTTTTTT.